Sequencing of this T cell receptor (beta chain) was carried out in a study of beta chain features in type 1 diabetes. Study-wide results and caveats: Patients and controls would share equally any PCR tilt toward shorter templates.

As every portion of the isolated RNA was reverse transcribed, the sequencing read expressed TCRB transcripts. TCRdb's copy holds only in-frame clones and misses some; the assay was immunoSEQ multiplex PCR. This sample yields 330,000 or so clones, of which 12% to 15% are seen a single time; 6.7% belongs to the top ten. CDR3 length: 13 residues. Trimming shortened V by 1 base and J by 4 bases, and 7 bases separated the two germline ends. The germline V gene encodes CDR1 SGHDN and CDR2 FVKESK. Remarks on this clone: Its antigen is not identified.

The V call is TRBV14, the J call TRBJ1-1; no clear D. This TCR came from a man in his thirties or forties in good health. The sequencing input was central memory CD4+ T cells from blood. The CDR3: CASSQGQITEAFF. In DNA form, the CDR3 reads TGTGCCAGCAGCCAAGGTCAGATCACTGAAGCTTTCTTT.